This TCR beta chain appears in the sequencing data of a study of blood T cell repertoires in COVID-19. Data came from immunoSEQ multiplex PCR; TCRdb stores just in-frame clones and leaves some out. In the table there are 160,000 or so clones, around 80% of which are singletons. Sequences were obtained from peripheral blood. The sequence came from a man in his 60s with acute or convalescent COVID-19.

CDR3 protein: CASSQTGSYGYTF. In DNA, the CDR3 is TGTGCCAGCAGTCAAACAGGCTCCTATGGCTACACCTTC. The chain has TRBV5-4 and TRBJ1-2; tentatively, D is TRBD1 (5 bases). The CDR3 has 13 amino acids. V was pared by 5 bases and J by 4 bases, with 12 bases between. The germline V gene encodes CDR1 SGHNT and CDR2 YYREEE (reference sequence).